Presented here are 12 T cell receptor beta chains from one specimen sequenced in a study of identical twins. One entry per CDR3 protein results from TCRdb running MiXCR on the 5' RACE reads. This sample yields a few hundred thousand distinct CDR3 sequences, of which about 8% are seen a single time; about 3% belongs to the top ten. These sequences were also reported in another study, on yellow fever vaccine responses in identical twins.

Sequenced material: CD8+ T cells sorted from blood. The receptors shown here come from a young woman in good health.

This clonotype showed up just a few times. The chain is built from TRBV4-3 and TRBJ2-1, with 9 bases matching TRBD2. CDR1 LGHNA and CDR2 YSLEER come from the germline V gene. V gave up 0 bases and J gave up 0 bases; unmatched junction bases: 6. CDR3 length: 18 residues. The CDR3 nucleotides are TGCGCCAGCAGCCAAGAATCTAGCGGGATTAGCTCCTACAATGAGCAGTTCTTC. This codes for CASSQESSGISSYNEQFF.

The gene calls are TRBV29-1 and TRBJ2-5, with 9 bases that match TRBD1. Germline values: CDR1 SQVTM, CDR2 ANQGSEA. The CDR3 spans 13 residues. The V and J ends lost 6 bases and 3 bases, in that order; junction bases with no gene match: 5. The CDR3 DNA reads TGCAGCGTGGGGACAGGGCGTGAAGAGACCCAGTACTTC. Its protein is CSVGTGREETQYF.

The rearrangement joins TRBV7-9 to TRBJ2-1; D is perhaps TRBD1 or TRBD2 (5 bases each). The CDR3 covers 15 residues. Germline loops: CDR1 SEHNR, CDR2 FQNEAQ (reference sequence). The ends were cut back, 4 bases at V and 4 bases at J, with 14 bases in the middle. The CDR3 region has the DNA TGTGCCAGCAGCTACTCCGGGACCCCTTACAATGAGCAGTTCTTC. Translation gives CASSYSGTPYNEQFF.

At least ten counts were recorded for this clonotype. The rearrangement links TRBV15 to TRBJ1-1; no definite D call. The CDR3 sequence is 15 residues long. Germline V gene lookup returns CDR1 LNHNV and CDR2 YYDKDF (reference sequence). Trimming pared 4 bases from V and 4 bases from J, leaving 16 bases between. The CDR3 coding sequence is TGTGCCACCAGCACCCTCAATCCCGGAGTCACTGAAGCTTTCTTT. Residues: CATSTLNPGVTEAFF.

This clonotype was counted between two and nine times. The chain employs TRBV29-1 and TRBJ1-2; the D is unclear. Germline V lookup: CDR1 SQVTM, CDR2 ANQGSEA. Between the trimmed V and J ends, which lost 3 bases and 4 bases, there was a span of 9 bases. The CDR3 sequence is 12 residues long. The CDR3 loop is CSVDFGFYGYTF. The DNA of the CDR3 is TGCAGCGTTGACTTCGGGTTCTATGGCTACACCTTC.

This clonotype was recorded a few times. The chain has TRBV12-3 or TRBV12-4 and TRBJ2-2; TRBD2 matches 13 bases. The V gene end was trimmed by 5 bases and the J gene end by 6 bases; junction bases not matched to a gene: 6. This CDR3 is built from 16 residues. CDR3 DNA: TGTGCCAGCAGTACCGTCGGACTAGCGGGAGCCGGGGAGCTGTTTTTT. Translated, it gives CASSTVGLAGAGELFF.

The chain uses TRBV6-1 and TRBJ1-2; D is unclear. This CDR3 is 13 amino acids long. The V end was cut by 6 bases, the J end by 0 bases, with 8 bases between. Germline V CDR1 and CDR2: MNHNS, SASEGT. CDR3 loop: CASSAAANYGYTF. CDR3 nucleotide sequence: TGTGCCAGCAGCGCAGCCGCTAACTATGGCTACACCTTC.

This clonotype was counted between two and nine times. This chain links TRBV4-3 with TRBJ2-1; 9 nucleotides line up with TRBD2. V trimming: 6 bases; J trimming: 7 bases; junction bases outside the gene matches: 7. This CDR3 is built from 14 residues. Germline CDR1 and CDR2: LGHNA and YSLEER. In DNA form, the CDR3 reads TGCGCCAGCAGTAATAGCGGGAGCGCGAATGAGCAGTTCTTC. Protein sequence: CASSNSGSANEQFF.

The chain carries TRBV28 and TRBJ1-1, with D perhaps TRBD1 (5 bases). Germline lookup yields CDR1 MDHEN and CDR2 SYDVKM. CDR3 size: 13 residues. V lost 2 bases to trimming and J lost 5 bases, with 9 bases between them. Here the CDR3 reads CASSLIRGTEAFF. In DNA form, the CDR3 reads TGTGCCAGCAGTTTAATACGGGGGACTGAAGCTTTCTTT.

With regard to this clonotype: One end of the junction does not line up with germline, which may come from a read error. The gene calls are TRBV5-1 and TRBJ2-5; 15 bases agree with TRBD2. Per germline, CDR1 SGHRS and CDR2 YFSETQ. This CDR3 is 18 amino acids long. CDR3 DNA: TGTGCCAGCAGCTTGGAGGGACTAGCGGGAGGACTTCAAGAGACCCAGTACTTC. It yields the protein CASSLEGLAGGLQETQYF.

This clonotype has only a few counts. This CDR3 is CASSFLTGGDEQFF. CDR3 sequence (DNA): TGTGCCAGCAGTTTTCTCACAGGGGGTGATGAGCAGTTCTTC. The gene calls are TRBV12-3 or TRBV12-4 and TRBJ2-1; 8 bases line up with TRBD1. The CDR3 is made up of 14 amino acids. V lost 3 bases and J lost 8; bases outside the gene matches: 6.

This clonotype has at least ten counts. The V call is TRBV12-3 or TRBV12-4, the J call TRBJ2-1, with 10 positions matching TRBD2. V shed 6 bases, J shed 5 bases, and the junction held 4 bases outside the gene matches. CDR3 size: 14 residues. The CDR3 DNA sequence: TGTGCCAGCAGGCTAGCGGGAGCCCACAATGAGCAGTTCTTC. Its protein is CASRLAGAHNEQFF.